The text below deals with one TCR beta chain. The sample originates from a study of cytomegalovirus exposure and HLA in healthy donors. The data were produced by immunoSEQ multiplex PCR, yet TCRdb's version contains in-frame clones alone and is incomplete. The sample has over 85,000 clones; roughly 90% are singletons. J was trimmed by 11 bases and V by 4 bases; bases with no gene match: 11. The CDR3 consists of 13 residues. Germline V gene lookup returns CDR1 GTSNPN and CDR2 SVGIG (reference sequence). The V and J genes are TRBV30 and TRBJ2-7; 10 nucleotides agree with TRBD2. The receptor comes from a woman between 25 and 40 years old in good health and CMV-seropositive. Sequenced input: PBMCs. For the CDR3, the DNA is TGTGCCTGGACCGCGTCTAGCGGGAGCTCGGAGTACTTC. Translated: CAWTASSGSSEYF.